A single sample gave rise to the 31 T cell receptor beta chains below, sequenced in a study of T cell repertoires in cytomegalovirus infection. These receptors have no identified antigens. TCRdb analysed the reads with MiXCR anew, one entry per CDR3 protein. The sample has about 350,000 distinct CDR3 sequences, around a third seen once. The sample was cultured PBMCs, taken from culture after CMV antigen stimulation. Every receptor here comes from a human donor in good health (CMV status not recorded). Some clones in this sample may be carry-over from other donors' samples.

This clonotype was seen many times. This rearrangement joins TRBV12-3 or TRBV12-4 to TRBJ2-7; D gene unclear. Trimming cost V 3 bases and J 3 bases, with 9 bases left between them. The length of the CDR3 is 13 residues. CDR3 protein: CASSLVQNYEQYV. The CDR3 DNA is TGTGCCAGCAGTTTGGTACAGAACTACGAGCAGTACGTC.

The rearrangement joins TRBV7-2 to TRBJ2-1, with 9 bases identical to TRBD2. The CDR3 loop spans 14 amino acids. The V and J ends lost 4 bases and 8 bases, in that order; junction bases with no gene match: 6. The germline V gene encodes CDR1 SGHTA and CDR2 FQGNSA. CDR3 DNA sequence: TGTGCCAGCAGCTGGTCTAGCGGGAACGATGAGCAGTTCTTC. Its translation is CASSWSSGNDEQFF.

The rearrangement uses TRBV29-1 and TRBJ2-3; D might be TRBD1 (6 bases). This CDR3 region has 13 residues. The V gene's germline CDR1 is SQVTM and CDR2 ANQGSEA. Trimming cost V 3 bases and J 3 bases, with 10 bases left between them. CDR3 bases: TGCAGCGTTGAGTCAGGGACAACAGATACGCAGTATTTT. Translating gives CSVESGTTDTQYF.

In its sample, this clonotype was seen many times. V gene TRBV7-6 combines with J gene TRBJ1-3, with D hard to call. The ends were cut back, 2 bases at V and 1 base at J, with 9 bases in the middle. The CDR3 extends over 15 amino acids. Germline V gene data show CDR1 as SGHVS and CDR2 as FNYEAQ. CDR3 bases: TGTGCCAGCAGCTTAAGCATGCTTTCTGGAAACACCATATATTTT. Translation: CASSLSMLSGNTIYF.

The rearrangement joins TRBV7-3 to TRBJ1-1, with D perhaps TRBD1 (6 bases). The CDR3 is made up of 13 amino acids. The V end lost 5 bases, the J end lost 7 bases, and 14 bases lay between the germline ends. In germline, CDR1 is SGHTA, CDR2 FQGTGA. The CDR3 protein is CASSAQGQGEAFF. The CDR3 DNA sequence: TGTGCCAGCAGCGCCCAGGGGCAGGGTGAAGCTTTCTTT.

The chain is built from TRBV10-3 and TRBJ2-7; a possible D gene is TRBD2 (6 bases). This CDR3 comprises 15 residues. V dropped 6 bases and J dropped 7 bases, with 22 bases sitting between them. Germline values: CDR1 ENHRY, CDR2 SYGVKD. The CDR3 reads CAISPLGGGAGEQYV. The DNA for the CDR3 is TGTGCCATCAGCCCACTCGGGGGAGGAGCAGGGGAGCAGTACGTC.

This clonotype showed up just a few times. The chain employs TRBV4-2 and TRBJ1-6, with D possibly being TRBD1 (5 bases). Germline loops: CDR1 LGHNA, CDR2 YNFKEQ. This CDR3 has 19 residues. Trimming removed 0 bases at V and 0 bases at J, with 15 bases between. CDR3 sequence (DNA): TGTGCCAGCAGCCAAGAGGGACTCTACGAAAGCTCCTATAATTCACCCCTCCACTTT. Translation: CASSQEGLYESSYNSPLHF.

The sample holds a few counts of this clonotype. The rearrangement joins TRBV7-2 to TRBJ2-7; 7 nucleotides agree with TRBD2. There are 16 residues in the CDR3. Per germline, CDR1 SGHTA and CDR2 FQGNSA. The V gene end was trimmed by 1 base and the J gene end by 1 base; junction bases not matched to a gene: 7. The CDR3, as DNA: TGTGCCAGCAGCTTAGGGCTGGGAGGGGCTTCCTACGAGCAGTACTTC. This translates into CASSLGLGGASYEQYF.

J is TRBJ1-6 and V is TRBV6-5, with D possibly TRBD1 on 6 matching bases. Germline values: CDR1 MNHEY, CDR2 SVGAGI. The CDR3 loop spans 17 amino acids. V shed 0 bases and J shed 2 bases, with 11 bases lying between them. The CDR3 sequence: CASSYSNGGAYNSPLHF. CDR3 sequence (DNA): TGTGCCAGCAGTTACTCGAATGGGGGCGCCTATAATTCACCCCTCCACTTT.

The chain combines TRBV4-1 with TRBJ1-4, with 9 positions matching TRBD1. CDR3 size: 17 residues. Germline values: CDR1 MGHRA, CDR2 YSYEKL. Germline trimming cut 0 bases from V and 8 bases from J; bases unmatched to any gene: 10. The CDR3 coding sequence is TGCGCCAGCAGCCAAGATAGGACAGGGGTCGGAGGGGAAAAACTGTTTTTT. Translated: CASSQDRTGVGGEKLFF.

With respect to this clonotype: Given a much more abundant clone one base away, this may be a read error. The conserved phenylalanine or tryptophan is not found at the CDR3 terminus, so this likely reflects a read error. The CDR3 reads CASSRGQVHGGELFC. The CDR3 DNA follows: TGTGCCAGCAGTCGAGGACAGGTGCATGGCGGGGAGCTGTTTTGT. V and J are TRBV7-6 and TRBJ2-2, with 7 bases matching TRBD1. This CDR3 region has 15 residues. V shed 6 bases and J 7 bases; nucleotides not matched to a gene: 11. CDR1 is SGHVS, CDR2 FNYEAQ, per germline.

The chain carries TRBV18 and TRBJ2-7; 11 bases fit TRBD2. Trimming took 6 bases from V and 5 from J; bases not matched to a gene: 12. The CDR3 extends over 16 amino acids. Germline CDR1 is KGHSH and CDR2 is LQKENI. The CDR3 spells CASSLNQLAGGNEQYF. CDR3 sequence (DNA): TGTGCCAGCTCTCTAAATCAGCTAGCGGGAGGCAACGAGCAGTACTTC.

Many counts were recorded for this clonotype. The DNA of the CDR3 is TGTGCCAGCAGTTTAAGAGATAGCCGGGACGTAGATACGCAGTATTTT. This sequence encodes CASSLRDSRDVDTQYF. The chain recombines TRBV28 with TRBJ2-3; perhaps D is TRBD1 or TRBD2 (5 bases each). The CDR3 runs 16 residues. The germline V gene has CDR1 MDHEN and CDR2 SYDVKM. Trimming shortened V by 2 bases and J by 5 bases, and 17 bases separated the two germline ends.

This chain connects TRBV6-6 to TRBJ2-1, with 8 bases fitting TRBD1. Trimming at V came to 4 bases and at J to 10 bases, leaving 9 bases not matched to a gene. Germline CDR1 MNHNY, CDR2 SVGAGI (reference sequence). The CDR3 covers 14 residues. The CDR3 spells CASSSWTGPGEQFF. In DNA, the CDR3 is TGTGCCAGCAGTTCCTGGACAGGGCCAGGGGAGCAGTTCTTC.

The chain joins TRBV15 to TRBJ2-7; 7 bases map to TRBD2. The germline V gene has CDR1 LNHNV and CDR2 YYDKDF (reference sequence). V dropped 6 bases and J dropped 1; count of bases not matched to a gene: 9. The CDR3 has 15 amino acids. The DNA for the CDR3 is TGTGCCACCAGAGGCGGGGCGGGAGAATCCTACGAGCAGTACTTC. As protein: CATRGGAGESYEQYF.

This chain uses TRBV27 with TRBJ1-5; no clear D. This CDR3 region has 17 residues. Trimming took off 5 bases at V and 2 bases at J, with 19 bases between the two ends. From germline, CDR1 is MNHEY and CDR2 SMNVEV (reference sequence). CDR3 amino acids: CASSPTGVEDGNQPQHF. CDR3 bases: TGTGCCAGCAGTCCCACTGGGGTTGAGGACGGCAATCAGCCCCAGCATTTT.

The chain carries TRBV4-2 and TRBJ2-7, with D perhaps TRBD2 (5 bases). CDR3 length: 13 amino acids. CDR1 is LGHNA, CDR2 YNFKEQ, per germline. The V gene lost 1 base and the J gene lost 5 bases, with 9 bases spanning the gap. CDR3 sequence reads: CASSQGEADEQYF. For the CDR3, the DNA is TGTGCCAGCAGCCAAGGGGAAGCGGACGAGCAGTACTTC.

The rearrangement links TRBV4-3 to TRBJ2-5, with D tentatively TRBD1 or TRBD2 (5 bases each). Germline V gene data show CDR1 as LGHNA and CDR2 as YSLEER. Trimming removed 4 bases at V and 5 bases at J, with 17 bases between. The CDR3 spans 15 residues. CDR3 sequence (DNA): TGCGCCAGCAGCCTTAATCCAAATGGGGGTGAGACCCAGTACTTC. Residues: CASSLNPNGGETQYF.

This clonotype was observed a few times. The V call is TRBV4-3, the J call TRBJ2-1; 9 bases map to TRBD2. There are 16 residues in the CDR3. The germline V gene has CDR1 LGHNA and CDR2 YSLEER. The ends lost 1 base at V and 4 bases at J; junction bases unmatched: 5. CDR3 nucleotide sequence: TGCGCCAGCAGCCAAGGTGGCGGGAGGGCTTACAATGAGCAGTTCTTC. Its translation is CASSQGGGRAYNEQFF.

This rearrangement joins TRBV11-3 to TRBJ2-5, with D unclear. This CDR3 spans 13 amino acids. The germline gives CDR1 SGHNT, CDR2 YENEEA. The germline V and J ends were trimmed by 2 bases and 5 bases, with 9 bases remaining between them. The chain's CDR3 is CASSLPGLETQYF. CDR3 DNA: TGTGCCAGCAGCTTACCAGGTCTGGAGACCCAGTACTTC.

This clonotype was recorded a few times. The CDR3 nucleotides are TGTGCCAGCAGTTTTTGGGACCAGCGGGAGACCCAGTACTTC. It codes for CASSFWDQRETQYF. This sequence joins TRBV27 and TRBJ2-5; either TRBD1 or TRBD2 may supply D (5 bases each). The germline CDR1 and CDR2 sequences are MNHEY and SMNVEV (reference sequence). Trimming cost V 3 bases and J 5 bases, with 13 bases left between them. CDR3 length: 14 residues.

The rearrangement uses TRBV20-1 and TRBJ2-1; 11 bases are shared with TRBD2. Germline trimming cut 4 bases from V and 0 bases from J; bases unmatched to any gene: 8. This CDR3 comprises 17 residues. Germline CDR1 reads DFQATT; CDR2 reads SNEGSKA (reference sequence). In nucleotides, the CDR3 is TGCAGTGCTATTGGTACTAGCGGGAGAAGCTCCTACAATGAGCAGTTCTTC. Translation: CSAIGTSGRSSYNEQFF.

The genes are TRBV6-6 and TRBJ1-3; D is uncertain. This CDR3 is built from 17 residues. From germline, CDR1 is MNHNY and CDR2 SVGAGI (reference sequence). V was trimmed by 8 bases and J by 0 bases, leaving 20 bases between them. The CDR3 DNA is TGTGCCAGCGCCAGAGTGGATAGGACGAACTCTGGAAACACCATATATTTT. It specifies CASARVDRTNSGNTIYF.

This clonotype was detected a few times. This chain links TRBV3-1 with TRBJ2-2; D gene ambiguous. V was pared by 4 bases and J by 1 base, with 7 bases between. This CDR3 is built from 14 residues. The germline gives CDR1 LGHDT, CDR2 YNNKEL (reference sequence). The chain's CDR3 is CASSRTENTGELFF. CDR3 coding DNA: TGTGCCAGCAGCCGGACGGAGAACACCGGGGAGCTGTTTTTT.

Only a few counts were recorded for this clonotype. The CDR3 is CASSEDRVGETQYF. The DNA for the CDR3 is TGTGCCAGCAGTGAAGACAGGGTTGGGGAGACCCAGTACTTC. The V gene is TRBV2, the J gene TRBJ2-5, with D perhaps matching TRBD1 (6 bases). Germline lookup yields CDR1 SNHLY and CDR2 FYNNEI. The V and J ends lost 1 base and 5 bases respectively, with 11 bases between them. The CDR3 loop spans 14 amino acids. Variable domain in full (rest from reference TRBV2 and TRBJ2-5): EPEVTQTPSHQVTQMGQEVILRCVPISNHLYFYWYRQILGQKVEFLVSFYNNEISEKSEIFDDQFSVERPDGSNFTLKIRSTKLEDSAMYFCASSEDRVGETQYFGPGTRLLVL.

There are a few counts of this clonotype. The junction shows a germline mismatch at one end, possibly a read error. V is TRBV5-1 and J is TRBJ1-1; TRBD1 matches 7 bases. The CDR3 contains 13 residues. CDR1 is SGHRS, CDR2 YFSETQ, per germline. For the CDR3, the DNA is TGTGCCAGCAGCTCACAGGGGAGGACTGAAGCTTTCTTT. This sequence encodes CASSSQGRTEAFF.

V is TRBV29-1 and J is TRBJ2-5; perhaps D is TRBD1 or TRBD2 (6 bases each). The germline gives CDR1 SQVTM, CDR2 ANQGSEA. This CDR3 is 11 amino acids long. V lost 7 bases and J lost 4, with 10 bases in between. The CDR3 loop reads CSAEGGETQYF. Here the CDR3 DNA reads TGCAGCGCCGAGGGGGGAGAGACCCAGTACTTC.

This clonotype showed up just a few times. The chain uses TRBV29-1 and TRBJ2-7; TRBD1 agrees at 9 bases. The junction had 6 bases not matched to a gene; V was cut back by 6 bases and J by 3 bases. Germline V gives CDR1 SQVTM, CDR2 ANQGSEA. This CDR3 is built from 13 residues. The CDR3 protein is CSVLRDRDYEQYF. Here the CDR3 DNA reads TGCAGCGTCCTCCGGGACAGGGACTACGAGCAGTACTTC.

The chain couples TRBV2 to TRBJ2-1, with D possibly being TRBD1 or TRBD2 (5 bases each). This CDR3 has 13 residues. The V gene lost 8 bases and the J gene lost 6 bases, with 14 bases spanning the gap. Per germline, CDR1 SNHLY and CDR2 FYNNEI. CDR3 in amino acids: CASSGQSSNEQFF. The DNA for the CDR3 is TGTGCCAGCTCGGGGCAGTCTTCCAATGAGCAGTTCTTC.

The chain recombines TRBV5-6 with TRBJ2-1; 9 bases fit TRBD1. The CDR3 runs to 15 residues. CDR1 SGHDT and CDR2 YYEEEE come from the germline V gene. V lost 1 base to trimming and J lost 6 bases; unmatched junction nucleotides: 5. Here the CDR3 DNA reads TGTGCCAGCAGCTTGTTCGGACAGGGGTTCAATGAGCAGTTCTTC. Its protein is CASSLFGQGFNEQFF.

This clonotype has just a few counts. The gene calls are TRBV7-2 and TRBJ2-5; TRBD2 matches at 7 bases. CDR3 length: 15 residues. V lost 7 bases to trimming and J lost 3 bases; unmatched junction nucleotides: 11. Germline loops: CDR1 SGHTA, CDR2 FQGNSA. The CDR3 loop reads CASKPSRGGEETQYF. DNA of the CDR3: TGTGCCAGCAAACCATCTCGGGGAGGGGAAGAGACCCAGTACTTC.